This TCR beta chain was identified during a study of blood T cell repertoires in COVID-19 (dated by TCRdb to between 2020 and 2021). Background on the whole study: Samples covering the acute and convalescent phases of COVID-19 were provided by collaborators in the United States, Italy and Spain. The material from the prospective study consisted of cDNA or gDNA derived from T cells, B-cell-depleted T cells, or PBMCs. Subjects who had been exposed to COVID-19, were actively infected with it, or had recovered from it provided the deeply sampled blood TCRbeta repertoires that made up the dataset. The repertoires were made available in a free public database intended to serve as a resource for research on the immune response to SARS-CoV-2. Samples came from the ongoing ImmuneRACE study (first 160 participants) plus 1,254 subjects from 6 global collaborators. The sample metadata nearly always contained a de-identified subject ID, COVID-19 status, age in years and sex. HLA class I and class II types, where available, came from metadata supplied by the sample provider rather than from assay-based typing. What the study reported, not specific to this receptor: How much clinical and demographic metadata was included differed by source and by participant, and the metadata was provided uncurated.

TCRbeta CDR3 regions were amplified from genomic DNA using the immunoSEQ Assay, a bias-controlled multiplex PCR. The paper's data handling went like this. The number of nucleated cells in each sample was estimated from the amplification of reference gene primers within the assay. Sequence reads were collapsed and filtered to measure the absolute abundance of every unique TCRbeta CDR3 rearrangement. For each sample, productive Simpson clonality was calculated by taking the square root of Simpson's diversity index across productive rearrangements. As stored in TCRdb, this immuneACCESS dataset retains in-frame rearrangements with V and J assigned. A fraction of the clones does not appear; measured against another copy, unresolved V genes explain less than half of the discrepancy, and the remainder lacks a known reason. V, J and clone size derive from that table, while D and trimming were established from the DNA sequence. The sample table contains some 24,000 clones; only one count was recorded for roughly nine tenths of them. Around 8.9% of the sample is held by the ten biggest clonotypes.

Each collaborating institution followed its own protocols to collect whole blood in K2EDTA tubes. For TCRbeta analysis, collaborator samples were shipped as frozen whole blood, as isolated PBMCs, or as DNA extracted from either sample type. On this clone itself: The target of this receptor is not known. The record has no base qualities; no much larger clone is one base away.

The germline V and J ends show losses of 5 bases and 12 bases respectively, and no gene match explains 11 bases of the junction. As encoded in the germline V gene, CDR1 is SGHTA while CDR2 is FQGTGA. Spanning cysteine to phenylalanine, the CDR3 consists of 15 amino acids. The entry retains the CDR3 DNA only, 45 bases that are in frame from base 1. The origin of this receptor is a man between 65 and 79 years old with acute or convalescent COVID-19. The sequence links TRBV7-3 to TRBJ2-1, with 12 bases aligning to TRBD2. Input material: peripheral blood. The sequence in DNA is TGTGCCAGCAGCCCGACTAGCGGGAGTGTGGGGCGGCAGTTCTTC. It is translated as CASSPTSGSVGRQFF.